These 17 T cell receptor beta chains originate from one sample sequenced in a study of blood T cell repertoires in COVID-19. Only in-frame clones appear in the TCRdb table, and some are missing; sequencing was by immunoSEQ multiplex PCR. The table has roughly 200,000 clones, around 90% seen once. Sequenced sample: peripheral blood. Receptors originate from a man aged 55 to 70 with active or convalescent COVID-19.

The chain joins TRBV2 to TRBJ1-6; D is unresolved. Trimming removed 6 bases from V and 10 bases from J, with 13 bases in between. Germline V gives CDR1 SNHLY, CDR2 FYNNEI. The CDR3 contains 13 residues. This CDR3 is CASRRGRGSPLHF. The CDR3 DNA is TGTGCCAGCAGACGAGGGCGCGGATCACCCCTCCACTTT.

This chain joins TRBV6-5 and TRBJ2-2; maybe TRBD2 (6 bases). The germline V gene has CDR1 MNHEY and CDR2 SVGAGI. V gave up 0 bases and J gave up 1 base, with 9 bases separating them. The length of the CDR3 is 16 residues. Here the CDR3 reads CASSYSDSGNTGELFF. For the CDR3, the DNA is TGTGCCAGCAGTTACTCGGATAGCGGGAACACCGGGGAGCTGTTTTTT.

The chain couples TRBV19 to TRBJ1-1; 7 positions match TRBD1. The CDR3 spans 15 residues. V gave up 2 bases and J gave up 1 base; unmatched junction bases: 4. Germline CDR1 LNHDA, CDR2 SQIVND (reference sequence). CDR3 loop: CASSIINRGNTEAFF. DNA for the CDR3: TGTGCCAGTAGTATAATCAACAGGGGGAACACTGAAGCTTTCTTT.

In regard to this clone: The junction departs from the called germline gene at one end, perhaps through a read error. The chain joins TRBV2 to TRBJ1-6; D is unclear. This CDR3 has 13 amino acids. Germline V gives CDR1 SNHLY, CDR2 FYNNEI. The CDR3 coding sequence is TGTGCCAGCACCGGGTCCTCTAATTCACCCCTCCACTTT. This sequence encodes CASTGSSNSPLHF.

This clone has a single count. The CDR3 bases are TGTGCCAGCAGCTTAAAGGGGGCCAACTCCTACGAGCAGTACTTC. Protein: CASSLKGANSYEQYF. The chain uses TRBV7-9 and TRBJ2-7; TRBD1 aligns across 7 bases. CDR1 is SEHNR and CDR2 is FQNEAQ in the germline V gene (reference sequence). V dropped 2 bases and J dropped 0; count of bases not matched to a gene: 4. The CDR3 sequence is 15 residues long.

This clone occurred once. The chain recombines TRBV6-5 with TRBJ1-6; 7 nucleotides match TRBD1. Trimming took 2 bases from V and 9 from J; bases not matched to a gene: 4. The CDR3 is 14 amino acids. Germline loops: CDR1 MNHEY, CDR2 SVGAGI. CDR3: CASSYRQGGSPLHF. In DNA form, the CDR3 reads TGTGCCAGCAGTTACAGACAGGGAGGTTCACCCCTCCACTTT.

J is TRBJ2-3 and V is TRBV3-1 (or the pseudogene TRBV3-2); tentative D call: TRBD2 (5 bases). Trimming removed 3 bases at V and 4 bases at J, with 8 bases between. The germline CDR1 and CDR2 sequences are LGHDT and YNNKEL (reference sequence). The CDR3 spans 13 residues. The CDR3 nucleotides read TGTGCCAGCAGCCATGGGAGCCCAGATACGCAGTATTTT. Encoded protein: CASSHGSPDTQYF.

In its sample, this clone was seen a few times. The genes are TRBV5-6 and TRBJ1-6, with 9 bases lining up with TRBD1. Germline assignment: CDR1 SGHDT and CDR2 YYEEEE. This CDR3 has 15 residues. V trimming: 7 bases; J trimming: 8 bases; junction bases outside the gene matches: 10. Here the CDR3 DNA reads TGTGCCAGCTTCTCACAGGGGGCTCGGGATTCACCCCTCCACTTT. Translated, it gives CASFSQGARDSPLHF.

The gene calls are TRBV9 and TRBJ2-5, with a weak D call TRBD1 (6 bases). The CDR3 is 14 amino acids. CDR1 is SGDLS, CDR2 YYNGEE, per germline. The V gene lost 4 bases and the J gene lost 5 bases, with 15 bases spanning the gap. The CDR3 protein is CASSPFWGPETQYF. In DNA, the CDR3 is TGTGCCAGCAGCCCCTTCTGGGGGCCGGAGACCCAGTACTTC. Based on the CDR3 plus reference TRBV9 and TRBJ2-5, the full variable domain is DSGVTQTPKHLITATGQRVTLRCSPRSGDLSVYWYQQSLDQGLQFLIQYYNGEERAKGNILERFSAQQFPDLHSELNLSSLELGDSALYFCASSPFWGPETQYFGPGTRLLVL.

The chain carries TRBV7-3 and TRBJ1-6, with D perhaps matching TRBD1 (5 bases). This CDR3 is 14 amino acids long. Trimming pared 5 bases from V and 7 bases from J, leaving 12 bases between. From germline, CDR1 is SGHTA and CDR2 FQGTGA. DNA of the CDR3: TGTGCCAGCAGCCAGGGCAGCTTCAATTCACCCCTCCACTTT. It yields the protein CASSQGSFNSPLHF.

This clone was picked up a small number of times. The V call is TRBV6-5, the J call TRBJ2-1, with 8 bases that match TRBD2. The V segment lost 3 bases and the J segment 3 bases; nucleotides outside the gene matches: 7. This CDR3 comprises 16 residues. The germline V gene encodes CDR1 MNHEY and CDR2 SVGAGI. In DNA, the CDR3 is TGTGCCAGCAGTTATTCCGGACTAGCAGACTACAATGAGCAGTTCTTC. Encoded protein: CASSYSGLADYNEQFF.

This chain links TRBV6-5 with TRBJ1-2; 7 bases are shared with TRBD1. Germline CDR1 reads MNHEY; CDR2 reads SVGAGI. Germline trimming cut 6 bases from V and 5 bases from J; bases unmatched to any gene: 6. The CDR3 contains 13 residues. CDR3 in amino acids: CASRRQGGYGYTF. In nucleotides, the CDR3 is TGTGCCAGCAGAAGACAGGGCGGTTATGGCTACACCTTC.

This clone came up once. CDR3 residues: CASSEWDRGPDTQYF. The CDR3 DNA is TGCGCCAGCAGTGAATGGGACAGGGGGCCCGATACGCAGTATTTT. The chain employs TRBV10-1 and TRBJ2-3; 12 bases are shared with TRBD1. Germline lookup yields CDR1 WNHNN and CDR2 SYGVQD (reference sequence). The length of the CDR3 is 15 residues. V was pared by 3 bases and J by 6 bases, with 4 bases of the junction left unmatched.

V and J are TRBV6-1 and TRBJ1-1; D uncertain. V was shortened by 3 bases and J by 11 bases, with 10 bases between the two germline ends. The CDR3 is made up of 11 amino acids. Germline CDR1 and CDR2: MNHNS and SASEGT. The CDR3 loop is CASSERTRAFF. The DNA of the CDR3 is TGTGCCAGCAGTGAGCGCACCCGGGCTTTCTTT.

The gene calls are TRBV10-1 and TRBJ1-2, with a weak D call TRBD1 (6 bases). CDR1 WNHNN and CDR2 SYGVQD come from the germline V gene (reference sequence). With 11 bases removed from V and 6 bases from J, the gap between germline ends came to 19 bases. The CDR3 loop spans 13 amino acids. The CDR3 DNA reads as TGCGCCCAAGGGGGAGTAGTGAGAGATGGCTACACCTTC. It codes for CAQGGVVRDGYTF.

The chain links TRBV4-1 to TRBJ1-6; D possibly corresponds to TRBD1 (6 bases). V was clipped by 7 bases and J by 4 bases, with 26 bases between them. The CDR3 runs 19 residues. Germline CDR1 is MGHRA and CDR2 is YSYEKL. The CDR3: CASTLEGLREGGYNSPLHF. CDR3 coding DNA: TGCGCCAGCACCCTCGAGGGACTCAGGGAGGGGGGTTATAATTCACCCCTCCACTTT.

This clone was recorded a few times. J is TRBJ2-7 and V is TRBV28; a weak D match, TRBD2 (5 bases). The germline CDR1 and CDR2 sequences are MDHEN and SYDVKM. The CDR3 sequence is 14 residues long. V dropped 5 bases and J dropped 1 base, with 12 bases sitting between them. CDR3 sequence reads: CASSLSRGSYEQYF. The CDR3 DNA is TGTGCCAGCAGTCTCTCTAGAGGGTCCTACGAGCAGTACTTC.